This T cell receptor beta chain was identified during a study of blood T cell repertoires in COVID-19. Study context: Samples came from the United States, Italy and Spain, spanning acute and convalescent COVID-19. T cells, B-cell-depleted T cells, or PBMCs supplied cDNA or gDNA.

Participant-given clinical history determined each cohort assignment. Profiling relied on immunoSEQ multiplex PCR, and the TCRdb table lists in-frame clones only, not all of them. Of 300,000 to 500,000 clones in the sample, 88% were seen once. This CDR3 has 13 amino acids. V shed 5 bases and J shed 7 bases, with 14 bases lying between them. Sequences were obtained from PBMCs or T cells enriched from blood (not recorded which). The chain is built from TRBV12-3 or TRBV12-4 and TRBJ1-2; possibly TRBD1 for D (5 bases). The receptor was isolated from a woman in her thirties or forties with acute COVID-19. CDR3 loop: CASSNPGYAGYTF. The CDR3 coding sequence is TGTGCCAGCAGTAATCCAGGGTATGCTGGCTACACCTTC.